This T cell receptor (beta chain) was retrieved from a study of OX40 agonist ivuxolimab in advanced cancers. Turning to the overall study: Ivuxolimab was an agonistic, fully human IgG2 monoclonal antibody directed against OX40 (CD134), a costimulatory receptor. The purpose of peripheral TCRbeta sequencing was to test whether ivuxolimab changed TCR sequence diversity and led to clonal T-cell expansion. The paper covers the monotherapy dose-escalation part of the phase I ivuxolimab trial, which included N of about 50 patients. Prior anti-PD-1, anti-PD-L1 or anti-CTLA-4 therapy was permitted, and approximately 40% of dose-escalation patients had received checkpoint inhibitors. Partial responses occurred in three dose-escalation patients: two with cutaneous melanoma and one with hepatocellular carcinoma. The dose-escalation cohort was 80% to 90% male with a mean age of roughly 60 years, ranging from roughly 23 to 90. Of the approximately 53 patients in dose escalation, some 19 had hepatocellular carcinoma, around 15 had melanoma, 9 had renal cell carcinoma and 9 had head and neck cancer. Intravenous ivuxolimab was administered to patients every 2 weeks at six dose levels: 0.01, 0.1, 0.3, 1.5, 3 and 10 mg/kg. General findings and caveats noted by the study authors: Clonal expansion of both CD4+ and CD8+ blood T cells was observed from baseline to week 6 at doses 0.1 to 3.0 mg/kg. Low levels of normalized T-cell clonal expansion were also seen in some nonresponding patients. Partial responders in the 0.1-3.0 mg/kg groups had among the lowest normalized peripheral clonal expansion, especially among CD8+ T cells. After ivuxolimab, more expanded clones were found on average in CD8+ T cells than in CD4+ T cells. The antigen specificity of the clonally expanded peripheral T cells was not determined.

For sequencing of the TCRbeta CDR3 region, genomic DNA was extracted from the sorted cells. TCRbeta CDR3 regions were sequenced using the immunoSEQ Assay. As stored in TCRdb, this immuneACCESS dataset retains in-frame rearrangements with V and J assigned. A fraction of the clones does not appear; measured against another copy, unresolved V genes explain less than half of the discrepancy, and the remainder lacks a known reason. In this sample the table shows 70,000 to 75,000 clones, almost 85% of which occur a single time. Around 5% of the sample belongs to the ten largest clones. Per the germline V gene, SGHRS is the CDR1 and YFSETQ is the CDR2. Trimming takes 0 bases from V and 1 base from J, and the germline ends sit 10 bases apart. CDR3 length: 15 amino acids, cysteine to phenylalanine. Here the CDR3 DNA is all that survives: 45 bases in frame from base 1. Patients with autoimmune disease history or receiving systemic immunosuppression were excluded from the trial. Peripheral blood for TCR sequencing was collected from all dose cohorts at baseline, on cycle 4 day 1, and on cycle 7 day 1. Samples were obtained from an open-label, multicenter, first-in-human phase I dose-escalation trial of ivuxolimab. Adults with locally advanced or metastatic melanoma, renal cell carcinoma, hepatocellular carcinoma or head and neck squamous cell carcinoma were enrolled in the trial. Before TCR sequencing, CD4+ T cells and CD8+ T cells were sorted from peripheral blood as separate populations.

To note about this clone: Its antigen remains undetermined. No qualities accompany the bases; no much larger clone lies one base away.

The sample in question was CD4+ or CD8+ T cells sorted from blood, obtained in a trial of the OX40 agonist ivuxolimab. The V gene is TRBV5-1 and the J gene is TRBJ2-5; TRBD2 could be the D gene, as 5 bases match. The source is an adult with an advanced solid tumor such as melanoma, head and neck, liver or kidney cancer. This receptor carries the CDR3 CASSLDGGSQETQYF. The bases read TGCGCCAGCAGCTTGGACGGCGGGTCCCAAGAGACCCAGTACTTC.